This TCR beta chain is drawn from a study of T cells in Graves' hyperthyroidism and ophthalmopathy. Turning to the study itself: Staff took peripheral blood when the initial diagnosis was made, before any treatment began.

This clonotype occurred many times. Germline CDR1 and CDR2: MNHNS and SASEGT. CDR3 size: 14 residues. With 6 bases clipped from V and 5 bases from J, the junction kept 6 bases outside the gene matches. Each diagnosis was grounded in clinical symptoms, serum thyroxine and TRAb, thyroid ultrasound, and orbital computed tomography. The source material, RNA transcripts, was used to amplify TCR beta CDR3 regions. HTBI primers were the set used in a first-round RT-PCR of the TCR CDR3. TCRdb processed the multiplex PCR reads anew with MiXCR; each CDR3 protein has one entry. The table lists some 50,000 distinct CDR3 sequences, approximately 48% of them singletons.

The material sequenced was blood. V is TRBV6-1 and J is TRBJ2-2; 7 bases fit TRBD1. The receptor comes from a woman aged 45-60 years with Graves' ophthalmopathy. The CDR3 region is CASRGTASTGELFF. The CDR3 nucleotides read TGTGCCAGCAGAGGGACAGCTAGTACCGGGGAGCTGTTTTTT.